This T cell receptor beta chain originates from a study of blood T cell repertoires in COVID-19. On the study more broadly: The samples span acute and convalescent COVID-19 from the United States, Italy and Spain.

Original methodology: Estimates of nucleated cell counts were drawn from the amplification of reference gene primers. Assay: immunoSEQ multiplex PCR; the TCRdb copy retains only in-frame clones and omits some. That table gives V, J and clone size, and the DNA gave D and trimming. The repertoire holds 210,000 or so clones, with around 84% as singletons. The sequencing sample was made of peripheral blood. The source of this sequence is a human donor in a cohort sampled during active COVID-19.

The CDR3 DNA sequence: TGTGCCAGCAGTGACGACTTTTCCGTTTCTGGGGCCAACGTCCTGACTTTC. Its protein is CASSDDFSVSGANVLTF. This rearrangement joins TRBV6-1 to TRBJ2-6, with D unclear. The CDR3 contains 17 residues. Germline V gene data show CDR1 as MNHNS and CDR2 as SASEGT. Trimming stripped 3 bases from V and 1 base from J, with 13 bases between.